These 4 T cell receptor beta chains originate from one sample sequenced in a study of cytomegalovirus exposure and HLA in healthy donors. This PCR relied on a set of 60 Vbeta primers and 13 Jbeta primers. Only in-frame clones appear in the TCRdb table, and some are missing; sequencing was by immunoSEQ multiplex PCR. This sample carries 130,000 or so clones, approximately 61% of them seen once, and the ten largest clones take 2.4%. Sequenced material: PBMCs. The source of these receptors is a woman in her 40s in good health and CMV-seronegative.

This rearrangement joins TRBV2 to TRBJ2-1, with a tentative D call TRBD2 (6 bases). The length of the CDR3 is 15 residues. The germline V and J ends were trimmed by 2 bases and 1 base, with 9 bases remaining between them. Germline V gives CDR1 SNHLY, CDR2 FYNNEI. CDR3 nucleotide sequence: TGTGCCAGCAGTGAAAGGAGGGTTTCCTACAATGAGCAGTTCTTC. This gives the protein CASSERRVSYNEQFF.

The rearrangement uses TRBV6-5 and TRBJ1-4; maybe TRBD1 (5 bases). Trimming removed 7 bases at V and 3 bases at J, with 12 bases between. CDR1 and CDR2 (germline): MNHEY, SVGAGI. The CDR3 totals 14 residues. CDR3 sequence reads: CASKAGFANEKLFF. The CDR3 nucleotides read TGTGCCAGCAAGGCAGGGTTCGCTAATGAAAAACTGTTTTTT.

The V call is TRBV4-3, the J call TRBJ2-7, with D tentatively TRBD1 (6 bases). This CDR3 has 14 residues. CDR1 and CDR2 from the germline V gene are LGHNA and YSLEER. Trimming removed 1 base from V and 0 bases from J, with 7 bases in between. The CDR3 region has the DNA TGCGCCAGCAGCCAAGGAGGGGGCTCCTACGAGCAGTACTTC. It is translated as CASSQGGGSYEQYF.

This clone was recorded only once. This sequence joins TRBV6-1 and TRBJ2-2; tentative D call: TRBD2 (6 bases). The CDR3 spans 15 residues. The V and J ends lost 7 bases and 0 bases respectively, with 12 bases between them. The germline CDR1 and CDR2 sequences are MNHNS and SASEGT. CDR3 nucleotides: TGTGCCAGCAATATGGGGGGACCGAACACCGGGGAGCTGTTTTTT. Translation: CASNMGGPNTGELFF.